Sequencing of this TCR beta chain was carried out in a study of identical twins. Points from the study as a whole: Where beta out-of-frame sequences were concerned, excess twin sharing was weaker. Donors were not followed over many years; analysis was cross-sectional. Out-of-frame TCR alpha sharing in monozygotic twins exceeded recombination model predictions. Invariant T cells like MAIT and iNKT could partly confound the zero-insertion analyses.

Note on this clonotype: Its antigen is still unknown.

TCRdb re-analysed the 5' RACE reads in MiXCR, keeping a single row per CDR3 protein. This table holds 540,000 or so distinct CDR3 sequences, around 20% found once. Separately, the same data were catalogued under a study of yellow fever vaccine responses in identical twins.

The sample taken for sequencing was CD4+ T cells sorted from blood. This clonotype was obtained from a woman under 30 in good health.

CDR3 DNA: TGCGCCAGCAGCGTTCAGGGGTCGACAGCCCTCTCCTACGAGCAGTACTTC. This sequence encodes CASSVQGSTALSYEQYF. This chain links TRBV5-1 with TRBJ2-7; D may be TRBD1 (6 bases). The germline CDR1 and CDR2 sequences are SGHRS and YFSETQ. This CDR3 region has 17 residues. V was pared by 4 bases and J by 0 bases, with 20 bases between.